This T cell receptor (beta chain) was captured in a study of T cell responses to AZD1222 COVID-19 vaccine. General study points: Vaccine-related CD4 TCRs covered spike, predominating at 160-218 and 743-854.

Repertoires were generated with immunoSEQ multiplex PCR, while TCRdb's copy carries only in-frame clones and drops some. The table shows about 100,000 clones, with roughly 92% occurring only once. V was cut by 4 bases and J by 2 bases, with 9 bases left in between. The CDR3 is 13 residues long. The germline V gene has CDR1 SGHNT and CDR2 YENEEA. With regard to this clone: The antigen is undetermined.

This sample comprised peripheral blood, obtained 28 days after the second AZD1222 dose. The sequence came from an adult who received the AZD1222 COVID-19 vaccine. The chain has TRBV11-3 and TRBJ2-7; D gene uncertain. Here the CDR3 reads CASSSKHPYEQYF. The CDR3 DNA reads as TGTGCCAGCAGCTCGAAACATCCCTACGAGCAGTACTTC. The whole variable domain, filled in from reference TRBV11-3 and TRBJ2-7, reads EAGVVQSPRYKIIEKKQPVAFWCNPISGHNTLYWYLQNLGQGPELLIRYENEEAVDDSQLPKDRFSAERLKGVDSTLKIQPAELGDSAVYLCASSSKHPYEQYFGPGTRLTVT.